This entry describes one T cell receptor (beta chain). These data come from a study of control samples from healthy donors and cancer patients. Clones were read by immunoSEQ multiplex PCR, and TCRdb kept only the in-frame ones, dropping some. The sample records around 150,000 clones, 96% being singletons. Germline-derived CDR1 and CDR2 are SNHLY and FYNNEI. Trimming shortened V by 4 bases and J by 2 bases, and 12 bases separated the two germline ends. The CDR3 is 14 amino acids. V usage is TRBV2 and J usage is TRBJ2-7; tentatively, D is TRBD1 or TRBD2 (5 bases each). The sequenced sample was blood. The source of this sequence is a woman in her twenties or thirties in good health. DNA of the CDR3: TGTGCCAGCAGTGTGGGCAGGGAGCCCTACGAGCAGTACTTC. Amino acids: CASSVGREPYEQYF.